This T cell receptor beta chain derives from a study of T cell repertoires in cytomegalovirus infection. Study-wide background: The study used recently identified HLA-C-restricted and well-studied HLA-B-restricted CMV epitopes. In public TCR beta signatures, there were indications of both CMV infection and matching HLA type. Overall study results and limits: Dominating the ex vivo response were HLA-C-restricted CMV-specific TCR beta clonotypes.

V lost 6 bases, J lost 2 bases, and 8 bases lay in between. This CDR3 is built from 12 residues. Germline V gives CDR1 SGDLS, CDR2 YYNGEE. This clonotype was found a few times. What it recognizes is unknown. TCRdb called the reads again in MiXCR, with one record for every CDR3 protein. This table has hundreds of thousands of distinct CDR3 sequences, roughly 28% appearing once. The chain combines TRBV9 with TRBJ1-2, with D unclear. The clonotype was recovered from a human donor in good health (CMV status not recorded). Some clones in this sample may be carry-over from other donors' samples. The starting material was cultured PBMCs, obtained from culture after CMV antigen stimulation. The CDR3 is CASNPTNYGYTF. As DNA, the CDR3 is TGTGCCAGCAATCCCACGAACTATGGCTACACCTTC. Together with reference TRBV9 and TRBJ1-2, the CDR3 gives the full variable domain: DSGVTQTPKHLITATGQRVTLRCSPRSGDLSVYWYQQSLDQGLQFLIQYYNGEERAKGNILERFSAQQFPDLHSELNLSSLELGDSALYFCASNPTNYGYTFGSGTRLTVV.